This T cell receptor (beta chain) appears in the sequencing data of a study of CD8+CD57+ T cells in acquired aplastic anemia. Study findings and constraints: A significant difference in CD8+ Simpson's diversity between patients and controls was not found.

The V gene lost 4 bases and the J gene lost 0 bases, with 10 bases spanning the gap. The CDR3 totals 13 residues. Germline V gives CDR1 SQVTM, CDR2 ANQGSEA. Turning to this clonotype: As yet, its antigen is unknown.

Whoever was chosen for sequencing had shown CD8+CD57+ cell expansion by flow cytometry. Profiling that covered TCR beta VDJ and CDR3 relied on genomic DNA as its template. TCRdb ran MiXCR on the reads and lists one entry per CDR3 protein. Among 300,000 or so distinct CDR3 sequences listed, 56% were seen once. The chain is built from TRBV29-1 and TRBJ2-7, with D possibly TRBD2 on 5 matching bases. The sample was sorted CD4+, CD8+, or CD8+CD57+ T cells (not recorded which) from PBMCs. This sequence originates from a human donor with aplastic anemia. Here the CDR3 reads CSVVSGSSYEQYF. The CDR3 DNA follows: TGCAGCGTTGTCAGCGGAAGCTCCTACGAGCAGTACTTC.